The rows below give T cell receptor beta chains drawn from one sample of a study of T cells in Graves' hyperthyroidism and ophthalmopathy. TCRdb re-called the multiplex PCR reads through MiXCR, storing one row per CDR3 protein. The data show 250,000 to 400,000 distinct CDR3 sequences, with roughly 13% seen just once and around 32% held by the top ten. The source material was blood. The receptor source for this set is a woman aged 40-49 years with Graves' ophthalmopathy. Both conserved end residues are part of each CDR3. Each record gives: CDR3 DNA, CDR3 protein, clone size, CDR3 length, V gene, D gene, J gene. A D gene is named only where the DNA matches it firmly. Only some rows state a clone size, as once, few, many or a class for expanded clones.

TGTGCCAGCAGCTTAGGGACGGTGAAGAATGAAAAACTGTTTTTT CASSLGTVKNEKLFF once 15 TRBV7-2 . TRBJ1-4
TGTGCCAGCAGCCGCCTCAGCATGGGCCGCCGCACAGATACGCAGTATTTT CASSRLSMGRRTDTQYF many 17 TRBV3-1 . TRBJ2-3
TGTGCCAGTAAACCTAGGGGAGGGGGCTCGAGCAATCAGCCCCAGCATTTT CASKPRGGGSSNQPQHF few 17 TRBV19 TRBD1 TRBJ1-5
TGTGCCAGCAGTTCTCCGCGGGAGAATAGCAATCAGCCCCAGCATTTT CASSSPRENSNQPQHF few 16 TRBV2 . TRBJ1-5
TGTGCCAGCAGCTTAGATGTGGGGGGGGATGGCTACACCTTC CASSLDVGGDGYTF many 14 TRBV7-6 . TRBJ1-2
TGTGCCAGCAGTGAACGGCTAGCGGGAGGCTACCTAGAGAACGAGCAGTACTTC CASSERLAGGYLENEQYF many 18 TRBV6-1 TRBD2 TRBJ2-7
TGCAGTGCTAGGGACCCAGGGAGGGATACGCAGTATTTT CSARDPGRDTQYF many 13 TRBV20-1 . TRBJ2-3
TGTGCCAGCAGTGCGGGAGGCGGGAGAAGGAACACCGGGGAGCTGTTTTTT CASSAGGGRRNTGELFF many 17 TRBV2 TRBD2 TRBJ2-2
TGTGCCAGCAGTCGTACTAGCGACTCCTACAATGAGCAGTTCTTC CASSRTSDSYNEQFF many 15 TRBV28 TRBD2 TRBJ2-1
TGTGCCAGCAGTGAACAGACAGCAACCGGGGAGCTGTTTTTT CASSEQTATGELFF many 14 TRBV12-3/TRBV12-4 . TRBJ2-2
TGCGCCAGCAGCTTGATGGCAACTACTACTTTCCCGAACTACAATGAGCAGTTCTTC CASSLMATTTFPNYNEQFF . 19 TRBV5-1 . TRBJ2-1
TGTGCCAGCAGTCCGGCGGGAGTGGGAGGGCACTACAATGAGCAGTTCTTC CASSPAGVGGHYNEQFF . 17 TRBV12-3/TRBV12-4 TRBD2 TRBJ2-1
TGCAGTGCCGTATCCAGGGGGCTCAAGAATGAGCAGTTCTTC CSAVSRGLKNEQFF many 14 TRBV20-1 TRBD1 TRBJ2-1
TGTGCCAGCAGCGCCGCCAGAGAGGTTGGAGGTCCCTATGGCTACACCTTC CASSAAREVGGPYGYTF . 17 TRBV9 . TRBJ1-2
TGTGCCAGTAGCCGAAACATGGACTATGGCTACACCTTC CASSRNMDYGYTF . 13 TRBV19 . TRBJ1-2
TGTGCCAGCAGCGAGGACCAGAACTATGGCTACACCTTC CASSEDQNYGYTF many 13 TRBV9 . TRBJ1-2
TGCAGTGCGAAAAGCGGTTTACAGGGGAGCCTCCCCTTGTCCACTGAAGCTTTCTTT CSAKSGLQGSLPLSTEAFF many 19 TRBV20-1 TRBD1 TRBJ1-1
TGTGCCAGCAGCCGTAGTGGGAGGGGATCCTACGAGCAGTACTTC CASSRSGRGSYEQYF many 15 TRBV11-2 TRBD2 TRBJ2-7
TGTGCCAGTAGTATAGATTCGGGGGTCGGCTACACCTTC CASSIDSGVGYTF . 13 TRBV19 . TRBJ1-2
TGTGCCATCCAACCGACAGGGGAGTTCGGAGCTTTCTTT CAIQPTGEFGAFF many 13 TRBV28 TRBD1 TRBJ1-1
TGTGCCAGTAGTATGCAGCGGGGGGTCCAAGAGACCCAGTACTTC CASSMQRGVQETQYF many 15 TRBV19 TRBD2 TRBJ2-5
TGTGCCAGCAGCAAGTCAGGGGTCGGCGAGCAGTACTTC CASSKSGVGEQYF . 13 TRBV3-1 . TRBJ2-7
TGTGCCAGCAGCCCCGGATCGGGGGGGCCATATGAGCAGTTCTTC CASSPGSGGPYEQFF few 15 TRBV4-2 TRBD2 TRBJ2-1
TGCGCCAGCAGGGATGGAATGAACACTGAAGCTTTCTTT CASRDGMNTEAFF many 13 TRBV10-1 . TRBJ1-1
TGTGCCACCAGCAGCGACCGGGGACAGAGCTACAATCAGCCCCAGCATTTT CATSSDRGQSYNQPQHF few 17 TRBV15 TRBD1 TRBJ1-5
TGTGCCAGCAGCTTGGGGACAGGGGTCGGGTTGAATACGCAGTATTTT CASSLGTGVGLNTQYF . 16 TRBV5-4 TRBD1 TRBJ2-3
TGTGCCTGGACTCCCGGTCGGGACCACGAGCAGTACTTC CAWTPGRDHEQYF . 13 TRBV30 . TRBJ2-7
TGTGCCAGCAGCTTCCAGGGGGGATCTGGGGCCAACGTCCTGACTTTC CASSFQGGSGANVLTF few 16 TRBV6-2/TRBV6-3 . TRBJ2-6
TGTGCCAGTAGTATCCTGAACAAGGCTGGCTACACCTTC CASSILNKAGYTF . 13 TRBV19 . TRBJ1-2
TGTGCCAGCAGCTCCGGACAGGGCCCAATCTACGAGCAGTACTTC CASSSGQGPIYEQYF few 15 TRBV9 TRBD1 TRBJ2-7
TGCAGTGCTAGAGATCGGGCGGCGGGGTCTCAGCCCCAGCATTTT CSARDRAAGSQPQHF few 15 TRBV20-1 . TRBJ1-5
TGCGCCAGCAGCTTCGTCAAGTCTTCCTACGAGCAGTACTTC CASSFVKSSYEQYF many 14 TRBV5-1 . TRBJ2-7
TGTGCCAGCAGCGTAGCCGGCCCGGGACAGGTCCAAGAGACCCAGTACTTC CASSVAGPGQVQETQYF few 17 TRBV9 TRBD1 TRBJ2-5
TGTGCCAGCAGCTCCGGGACAGGGAATTCACCCCTCCACTTT CASSSGTGNSPLHF many 14 TRBV7-9 TRBD1 TRBJ1-6